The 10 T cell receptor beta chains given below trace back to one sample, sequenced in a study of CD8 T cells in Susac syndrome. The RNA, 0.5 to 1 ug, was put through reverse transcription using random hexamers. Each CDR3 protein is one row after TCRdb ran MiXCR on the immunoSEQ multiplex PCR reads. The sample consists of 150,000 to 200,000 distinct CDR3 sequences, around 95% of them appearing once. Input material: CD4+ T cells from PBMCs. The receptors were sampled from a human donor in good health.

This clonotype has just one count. As DNA, the CDR3 is TGTGCCAGCAGTGAAGGTTTCGCCGGGGAGCTGTTTTTT. Protein sequence: CASSEGFAGELFF. This chain joins TRBV6-1 and TRBJ2-2; D not certain. V was shortened by 1 base and J by 6 bases, with 6 bases between the two germline ends. There are 13 residues in the CDR3. The V gene's germline CDR1 is MNHNS and CDR2 SASEGT.

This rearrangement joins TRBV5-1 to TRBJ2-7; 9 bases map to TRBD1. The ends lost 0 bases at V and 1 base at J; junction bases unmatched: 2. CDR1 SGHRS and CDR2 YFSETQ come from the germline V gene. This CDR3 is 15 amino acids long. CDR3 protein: CASSLETGGSYEQYF. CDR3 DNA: TGCGCCAGCAGCTTGGAGACAGGGGGTTCCTACGAGCAGTACTTC.

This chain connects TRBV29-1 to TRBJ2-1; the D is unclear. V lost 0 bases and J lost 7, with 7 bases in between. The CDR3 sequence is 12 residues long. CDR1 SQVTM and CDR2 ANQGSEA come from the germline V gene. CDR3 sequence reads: CSVEDRANEQFF. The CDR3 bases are TGCAGCGTTGAAGATCGCGCGAATGAGCAGTTCTTC.

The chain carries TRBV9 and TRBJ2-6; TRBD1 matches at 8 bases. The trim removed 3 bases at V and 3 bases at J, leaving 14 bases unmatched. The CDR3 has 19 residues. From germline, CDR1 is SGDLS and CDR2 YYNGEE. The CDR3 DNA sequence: TGTGCCAGCAGCGGATCCGGGACAGGCCGTCTAGATGGGGCCAACGTCCTGACTTTC. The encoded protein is CASSGSGTGRLDGANVLTF.

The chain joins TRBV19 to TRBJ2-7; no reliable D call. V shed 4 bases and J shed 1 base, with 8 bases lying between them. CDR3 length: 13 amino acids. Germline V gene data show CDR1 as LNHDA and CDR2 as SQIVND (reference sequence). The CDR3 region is CASSKLVSYEQYF. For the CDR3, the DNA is TGTGCCAGTAGTAAACTGGTATCCTACGAGCAGTACTTC.

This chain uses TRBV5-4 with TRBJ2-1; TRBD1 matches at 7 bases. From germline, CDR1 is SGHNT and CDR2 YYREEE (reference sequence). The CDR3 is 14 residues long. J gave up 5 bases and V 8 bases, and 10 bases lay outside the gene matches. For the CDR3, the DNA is TGTGCCAGTCGTCCGGGACAGTTAGACAATGAGCAGTTCTTC. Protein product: CASRPGQLDNEQFF.

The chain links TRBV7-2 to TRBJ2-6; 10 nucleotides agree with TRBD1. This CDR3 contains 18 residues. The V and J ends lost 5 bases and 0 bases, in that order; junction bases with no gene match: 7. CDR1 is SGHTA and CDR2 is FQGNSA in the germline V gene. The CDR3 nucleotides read TGTGCCAGCAGCCCGACAGGGGGCCCTCTCTCTGGGGCCAACGTCCTGACTTTC. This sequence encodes CASSPTGGPLSGANVLTF. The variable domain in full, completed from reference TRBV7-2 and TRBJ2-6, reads GAGVSQSPSNKVTEKGKDVELRCDPISGHTALYWYRQSLGQGLEFLIYFQGNSAPDKSGLPSDRFSAERTGGSVSTLTIQRTQQEDSAVYLCASSPTGGPLSGANVLTFGAGSRLTVL.

The DNA for the CDR3 is TGTGCCAGCAGTCCGGACAGGACTCACTACGAGCAGTACTTC. This sequence encodes CASSPDRTHYEQYF. The chain recombines TRBV28 with TRBJ2-7; TRBD1 matches 7 bases. The CDR3 consists of 14 residues. The J segment lost 3 bases and the V segment lost 5 bases, leaving 7 bases of the junction unmatched. Germline CDR1 is MDHEN and CDR2 is SYDVKM.

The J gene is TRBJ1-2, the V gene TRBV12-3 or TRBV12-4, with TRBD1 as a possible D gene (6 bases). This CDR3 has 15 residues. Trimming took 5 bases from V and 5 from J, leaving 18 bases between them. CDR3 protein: CASSPSQGLGYGYTF. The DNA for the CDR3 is TGTGCCAGCAGTCCCTCGCAGGGGCTCGGGTATGGCTACACCTTC.

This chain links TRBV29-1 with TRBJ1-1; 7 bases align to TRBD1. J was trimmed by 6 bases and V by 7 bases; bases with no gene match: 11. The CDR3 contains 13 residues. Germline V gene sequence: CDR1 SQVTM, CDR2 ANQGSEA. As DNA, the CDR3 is TGCAGCGCCGCGACAGGGTTTAAAGCTGAAGCTTTCTTT. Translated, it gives CSAATGFKAEAFF.